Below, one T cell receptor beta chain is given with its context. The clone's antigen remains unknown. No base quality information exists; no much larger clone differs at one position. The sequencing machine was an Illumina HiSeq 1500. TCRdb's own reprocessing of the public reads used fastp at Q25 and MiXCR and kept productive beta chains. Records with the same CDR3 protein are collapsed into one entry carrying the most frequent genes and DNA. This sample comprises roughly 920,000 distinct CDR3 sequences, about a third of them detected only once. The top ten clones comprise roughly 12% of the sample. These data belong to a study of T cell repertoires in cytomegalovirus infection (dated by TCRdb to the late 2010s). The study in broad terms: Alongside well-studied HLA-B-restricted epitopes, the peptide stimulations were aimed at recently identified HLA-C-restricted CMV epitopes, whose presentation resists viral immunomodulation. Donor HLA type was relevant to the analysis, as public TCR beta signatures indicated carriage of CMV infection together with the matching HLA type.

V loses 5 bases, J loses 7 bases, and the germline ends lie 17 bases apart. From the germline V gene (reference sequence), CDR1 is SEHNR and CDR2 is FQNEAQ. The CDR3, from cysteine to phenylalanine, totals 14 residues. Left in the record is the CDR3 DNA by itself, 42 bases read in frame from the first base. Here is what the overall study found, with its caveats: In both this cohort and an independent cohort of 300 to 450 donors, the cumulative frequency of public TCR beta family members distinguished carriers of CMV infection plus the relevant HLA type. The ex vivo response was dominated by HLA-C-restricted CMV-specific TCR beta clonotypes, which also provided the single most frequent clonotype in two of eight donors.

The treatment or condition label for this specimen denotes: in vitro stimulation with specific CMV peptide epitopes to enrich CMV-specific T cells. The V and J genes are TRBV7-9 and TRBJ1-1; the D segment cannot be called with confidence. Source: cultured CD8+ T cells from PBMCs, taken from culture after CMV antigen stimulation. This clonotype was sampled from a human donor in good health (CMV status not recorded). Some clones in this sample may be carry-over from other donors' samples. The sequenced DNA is TGTGCCAGCAGCCATAGCACAGTAATCGGTGAAGCTTTCTTT. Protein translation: CASSHSTVIGEAFF.